The rows below give T cell receptor beta chains drawn from one sample of a study of molecular identifiers for immune sequencing clone quantification. TCRdb independently ran MiXCR on the PCR reads; one entry per CDR3 protein. The data hold about half a million distinct CDR3 sequences, with 25% observed a single time. The sequencing sample was made of naive CD8+ T cells from blood, with Jurkat cell RNA spiked in. These receptors all come from a human donor in good health. Some libraries in this study had Jurkat cell RNA spiked in. The CDR3 runs from the conserved cysteine through the conserved F or W. The D gene is left open where the match is weak. Some rows mark clone size as missing; the rest say once, few, many or name a class of expanded clone.

d_call	clone_size	v_call	j_call	cdr3_nt	cdr3_aa
TRBD1	many	TRBV12-3/TRBV12-4	TRBJ1-5	TGTGCCAGCAGTGTCGGGACAGGGGGCGAAAGCAATCAGCCCCAGCATTTT	CASSVGTGGESNQPQHF
TRBD2	NA	TRBV30	TRBJ2-1	TGTGCCTGGAGTGTACTGGCGGGAGTGGATGAGCAGTTCTTC	CAWSVLAGVDEQFF
TRBD2	NA	TRBV6-5	TRBJ2-1	TGTGCCAGCAGGTGGCTAGCGGGAGGCTATGAGCAGTTCTTC	CASRWLAGGYEQFF
NA	NA	TRBV19	TRBJ2-2	TGTGCCAGTAGTATCCTCCATGGGGGGGAGCTGTTTTTT	CASSILHGGELFF
NA	NA	TRBV11-2	TRBJ2-1	TGTGCCAGCAGCTGGCAGGGGCGTGAGCAGTTCTTC	CASSWQGREQFF
NA	NA	TRBV5-1	TRBJ1-4	TGCGCCAGCAGCTTGGACGGGTCGAAACTGTTTTTT	CASSLDGSKLFF
NA	many	TRBV5-1	TRBJ1-1	TGCGCCAGCAGACCGAGGACAGATTACACTGAAGCTTTCTTT	CASRPRTDYTEAFF
NA	NA	TRBV14	TRBJ1-1	TGTGCCAGCAGCCAAGAGATGGGGAACACTGAAGCTTTCTTT	CASSQEMGNTEAFF
TRBD2	few	TRBV20-1	TRBJ2-3	TGCAGTGCTAGAGATCCCCCTAGCGGGAGTTTGGATACGCAGTATTTT	CSARDPPSGSLDTQYF
TRBD2	many	TRBV12-3/TRBV12-4	TRBJ2-7	TGTGCCAGCAGTTTCACCGGGGGGGAGTACGAGCAGTACTTC	CASSFTGGEYEQYF
TRBD2	few	TRBV5-1	TRBJ2-1	TGCGCCAGCAGCTTGTCGAGCCGACTAGCGAGGGCGAATGAGCAGTTCTTC	CASSLSSRLARANEQFF
NA	few	TRBV4-3	TRBJ2-2	TGCGCCAGCAGCCAAGAGAGACCGATGGGGCCCCTCGCCGGGGAGCTGTTTTTT	CASSQERPMGPLAGELFF
TRBD2	NA	TRBV11-2	TRBJ2-1	TGTGCCAGCAGCGCGACCGGGACTACCAACTCCTACAATGAGCAGTTCTTC	CASSATGTTNSYNEQFF
TRBD2	few	TRBV7-9	TRBJ2-1	TGTGCCAGCAGCTCCCCCGCCAGCGGGGGTTACAATGAGCAGTTCTTC	CASSSPASGGYNEQFF
NA	NA	TRBV19	TRBJ2-1	TGTGCCAGTAGTAGGGGGGAGTCGGTCAATGAGCAGTTCTTC	CASSRGESVNEQFF
NA	NA	TRBV19	TRBJ1-5	TGTGCCAGTAGACTCGGGGCAGGCCATAATCAGCCCCAGCATTTT	CASRLGAGHNQPQHF
NA	NA	TRBV21-1	TRBJ2-2	TGTGCCAGCCCTGTCCTTTCCGGGGAGCTGTTTTTT	CASPVLSGELFF
NA	NA	TRBV16	TRBJ1-1	TGTGCCAGCAGCCAATGGGGCGACACTGAAGGTTTCTTT	CASSQWGDTEGFF
NA	few	TRBV7-6	TRBJ2-2	TGTGCCAGCAGCTCGACTGGCCTCGGTAGCGAGTCCGGGGAGCTGTTTTTT	CASSSTGLGSESGELFF
NA	few	TRBV15	TRBJ2-1	TGTGCCACCAGTCGAAACCGTGATCTGGGGAGCCGTGAGCAGTTCTTC	CATSRNRDLGSREQFF
NA	many	TRBV12-3/TRBV12-4	TRBJ1-5	TGTGCCAGCAGCCCTACAGGGTATAGCAATCAGCCCCAGCATTTT	CASSPTGYSNQPQHF
TRBD2	few	TRBV5-4	TRBJ2-7	TGTGCCAGCAGACCTAGCGGGACTAGCTCCTACGAGCAGTACTTC	CASRPSGTSSYEQYF
NA	many	TRBV2	TRBJ1-4	TGTGCCAGCAGGGATCATGAGGGTTCTAATGAAAAACTGTTTTTT	CASRDHEGSNEKLFF
TRBD1	NA	TRBV10-3	TRBJ2-7	TGTGCCATCGGACAGGGGTCCGAGCAGCACTTC	CAIGQGSEQHF
NA	few	TRBV30	TRBJ2-7	TGTGCCTGGAGTGCCTCCTCCTACGAGCAGTACTTC	CAWSASSYEQYF
NA	few	TRBV11-2	TRBJ2-7	TGTGCCAGCAGCTTAGCCCGGGGGTTAATAGGGTACGAGCAGTACTTC	CASSLARGLIGYEQYF
NA	few	TRBV7-6	TRBJ2-2	TGTGCCAGCAGCTTCCCCTTGAGCGGGCCGAACACCGGGGAGCTGTTTTTT	CASSFPLSGPNTGELFF
NA	many	TRBV27	TRBJ1-5	TGTGCCAGCAGTTTGGGTCACCTCAATCAGCCCCAGCATTTT	CASSLGHLNQPQHF
TRBD1	NA	TRBV6-1	TRBJ2-3	TGTGCCAGCAGTGAGTGGGACAGGTCCCCAGATACGCAGTATTTT	CASSEWDRSPDTQYF
NA	few	TRBV6-5	TRBJ1-4	TGTGCCAGCAGTTACGCGGCAGGGGCATACTCTAATGAAAAACTGTTTTTT	CASSYAAGAYSNEKLFF
TRBD2	few	TRBV27	TRBJ2-3	TGTGCCAGCAGTCTAGCGGGGGGCCTTAGCACAGATACGCAGTATTTT	CASSLAGGLSTDTQYF
NA	NA	TRBV12-3/TRBV12-4	TRBJ2-7	TGTGCCAGCAGTCTTGGACCCAGGACCTACGAGCAGTACTTC	CASSLGPRTYEQYF
TRBD1	NA	TRBV7-9	TRBJ1-4	TGTGCCAGCAGCACTAACCGGGACAGCACAAATGAAAAACTGTTTTTT	CASSTNRDSTNEKLFF
NA	few	TRBV6-5	TRBJ1-6	TGTGCCAGCAGTTACCGCGCAGGGCGTTATAATTCACCCCTCCACTTT	CASSYRAGRYNSPLHF
TRBD2	few	TRBV6-2/TRBV6-3	TRBJ2-5	TGTGCCAGCAGTAGGGACTATAAAGAGACCCAGTACTTC	CASSRDYKETQYF
TRBD2	many	TRBV7-9	TRBJ2-7	TGTGCCAGCAGCTCCCGGGGGGATGCCTACGAGCAGTACTTC	CASSSRGDAYEQYF